Listed below are T cell receptor beta chains from one sample, sequenced in a study of blood T cell repertoires in COVID-19. Produced via immunoSEQ multiplex PCR; TCRdb's table is partial and in-frame only. The data show 250,000 to 300,000 clones, almost 90% seen once. Sequencing was done on a sample of peripheral blood. Receptors were obtained from a woman aged 25-40 years with COVID-19, enrolled during active disease. Both conserved end residues are part of each CDR3. The D gene is left open where the match is weak. Where a row states a size, it is once, few, many or the class of an expanded clone; other rows omit it.

abundance,j_gene,d_gene,v_gene,CDR3aa,CDR3nt
-,TRBJ1-5,-,TRBV21-1,CASSTRGRLGSNQPQHF,TGTGCCAGCAGTACGCGGGGGAGGCTTGGAAGCAATCAGCCCCAGCATTTT
-,TRBJ1-1,-,TRBV5-1,CASSLNTMNTEAFF,TGCGCCAGCAGCTTGAACACCATGAACACTGAAGCTTTCTTT
-,TRBJ1-2,TRBD1,TRBV3-1/TRBV3-2,CASRQAGTGNYGYTF,TGTGCCAGCAGACAAGCCGGGACAGGTAACTATGGCTACACCTTC
-,TRBJ1-5,-,TRBV3-1/TRBV3-2,CASSPPGGPDQPQHF,TGTGCCAGCAGCCCCCCGGGGGGGCCGGATCAGCCCCAGCATTTT
-,TRBJ2-3,-,TRBV30,CAWSPPRNRFDTQYF,TGTGCCTGGAGCCCCCCCCGGAACAGATTTGATACGCAGTATTTT
-,TRBJ2-1,TRBD2,TRBV5-1,CASSWGLAGRVNEQFF,TGCGCCAGCAGCTGGGGACTAGCGGGACGGGTCAATGAGCAGTTCTTC
-,TRBJ1-3,-,TRBV19,CASSPWGLASGNTIYF,TGTGCCAGTAGTCCTTGGGGCCTCGCTTCTGGAAACACCATATATTTT
few,TRBJ1-5,TRBD1,TRBV19,CASSLGQGKPNQPQHF,TGTGCCAGTAGCCTCGGACAGGGGAAGCCCAATCAGCCCCAGCATTTT
-,TRBJ1-5,-,TRBV28,CASSPRISNQPQHF,TGTGCCAGCAGTCCCCGTATAAGCAATCAGCCCCAGCATTTT
-,TRBJ2-3,TRBD2,TRBV7-8,CASSSASGSTHTQYF,TGTGCCAGCAGCTCGGCTAGCGGGAGTACCCATACGCAGTATTTT
-,TRBJ2-5,TRBD2,TRBV30,CAWSVTGGETQYF,TGTGCCTGGAGTGTCACGGGGGGAGAGACCCAGTACTTC
-,TRBJ2-1,TRBD1,TRBV19,CASTSTSDRGRDEQFF,TGTGCCAGTACCTCCACCTCGGACAGGGGGCGCGATGAGCAGTTCTTC
-,TRBJ2-5,-,TRBV18,CASSPGQQETQYF,TGTGCCAGCTCACCTGGACAACAAGAGACCCAGTACTTC
-,TRBJ1-4,-,TRBV19,CASSILRGATNEKLFF,TGTGCCAGTAGTATCCTCAGGGGAGCAACTAATGAAAAACTGTTTTTT
-,TRBJ2-7,TRBD1,TRBV29-1,CSVKPTGVRWNEQYF,TGCAGCGTTAAACCAACAGGGGTGAGGTGGAACGAGCAGTACTTC
once,TRBJ1-3,-,TRBV19,CASSMSFRGLSGNTIYF,TGTGCCAGTAGTATGAGTTTCCGAGGTTTATCTGGAAACACCATATATTTT